The 22 T cell receptor beta chains in this list originate from one sample, sequenced in a study of shared clonotypes between healthy human individuals. Profiling relied on immunoSEQ multiplex PCR, and the TCRdb table lists in-frame clones only, not all of them. The sample consists of some 2,400,000 clones, about 94% of them appearing once. Sequencing was carried out using naive CD4+ T cells sorted from blood. Indicated subset: CD45RA+ positively selected. Receptor source: a man aged 18 to 30 in good health.

The genes are TRBV6-5 and TRBJ1-6, with D maybe TRBD1 (5 bases). Germline V gene sequence: CDR1 MNHEY, CDR2 SVGAGI. CDR3 length equals 15 residues. V shed 6 bases and J shed 5 bases, with 14 bases lying between them. The CDR3 reads CASRPATANNSPLHF. Written as DNA, the CDR3 is TGTGCCAGCAGACCCGCGACAGCAAATAATTCACCCCTCCACTTT.

The chain joins TRBV6-6 to TRBJ1-1; 7 bases fit TRBD1. V lost 6 bases, J lost 5 bases, and 6 bases stayed unmatched. Germline V gene lookup returns CDR1 MNHNY and CDR2 SVGAGI (reference sequence). The CDR3 loop spans 13 amino acids. The CDR3 DNA sequence: TGTGCCAGCAGAAACAGGGGTGAAACTGAAGCTTTCTTT. Protein sequence: CASRNRGETEAFF.

V usage is TRBV7-9 and J usage is TRBJ1-1, with D maybe TRBD1 (6 bases). The CDR3 extends over 15 amino acids. In germline, CDR1 is SEHNR, CDR2 FQNEAQ (reference sequence). V lost 4 bases and J 1 base, leaving 13 bases between the germline ends. The CDR3 sequence is CASSSSDRRNTEAFF. CDR3 coding DNA: TGTGCCAGCAGCTCTTCTGACAGGCGGAACACTGAAGCTTTCTTT.

V usage is TRBV27 and J usage is TRBJ2-5; possibly TRBD2 for D (5 bases). The CDR3 consists of 15 residues. The V and J ends lost 2 bases and 2 bases respectively, with 12 bases between them. CDR1 and CDR2 from the germline V gene are MNHEY and SMNVEV (reference sequence). CDR3 region: CASSLNGGYQETQYF. The CDR3, as DNA: TGTGCCAGCAGTTTAAACGGAGGATATCAAGAGACCCAGTACTTC.

V is TRBV30 and J is TRBJ1-5, with D perhaps TRBD1 (5 bases). The length of the CDR3 is 14 residues. Trimming shortened V by 0 bases and J by 8 bases, and 14 bases separated the two germline ends. In germline, CDR1 is GTSNPN, CDR2 SVGIG (reference sequence). CDR3 DNA: TGTGCCTGGAGTGTGGGCAGGGAAGCGGAGCCCCAGCATTTT. It translates to CAWSVGREAEPQHF.

The gene calls are TRBV30 and TRBJ1-6; D gene uncertain. Per the germline V gene, CDR1 is GTSNPN and CDR2 is SVGIG (reference sequence). V lost 7 bases and J lost 0, with 13 bases in between. The CDR3 spans 15 residues. The CDR3 sequence: CALRPSGSYNSPLHF. CDR3 bases: TGTGCCTTGCGGCCCTCAGGCTCCTATAATTCACCCCTCCACTTT.

The chain recombines TRBV15 with TRBJ2-5; a weak D match, TRBD1 (7 bases). Germline V gene lookup returns CDR1 LNHNV and CDR2 YYDKDF (reference sequence). The CDR3 is 15 amino acids. V was shortened by 0 bases and J by 5 bases, with 13 bases between the two germline ends. CDR3 protein: CATSRDPGGFETQYF. CDR3 nucleotides: TGTGCCACCAGCAGAGATCCAGGGGGGTTCGAGACCCAGTACTTC.

V gene TRBV6-1 combines with J gene TRBJ2-1; D may be TRBD2 (5 bases). The CDR3 covers 15 residues. The V gene's germline CDR1 is MNHNS and CDR2 SASEGT. V lost 7 bases, J lost 0 bases, and 13 bases lay in between. CDR3 coding DNA: TGTGCCAGCACCATAGACTATCCCTCCTACAATGAGCAGTTCTTC. Residues: CASTIDYPSYNEQFF.

The rearrangement links TRBV4-1 to TRBJ2-1; TRBD2 matches 7 bases. This CDR3 contains 16 residues. Germline CDR1 and CDR2: MGHRA and YSYEKL. Unmatched junction bases numbered 2, after V lost 0 bases and J lost 0 bases. CDR3 amino acids: CASSQEGGASYNEQFF. Here the CDR3 DNA reads TGCGCCAGCAGCCAAGAGGGAGGGGCCTCCTACAATGAGCAGTTCTTC.

The chain joins TRBV30 to TRBJ2-5; a weak D match, TRBD2 (6 bases). The CDR3 runs 13 residues. Trimming left V 5 bases short and J 4 bases short, with 14 bases between. Germline-derived CDR1 and CDR2 are GTSNPN and SVGIG (reference sequence). The CDR3: CAWGGSVRETQYF. CDR3 bases: TGTGCCTGGGGGGGGAGCGTACGAGAGACCCAGTACTTC.

The rearrangement links TRBV6-5 to TRBJ2-7; D is uncertain. V lost 4 bases and J 3 bases, leaving 13 bases between the germline ends. CDR3 length equals 14 residues. In germline, CDR1 is MNHEY, CDR2 SVGAGI. CDR3: CASSLASRYYEQYF. CDR3 DNA: TGTGCCAGCAGTTTAGCTTCCCGCTACTACGAGCAGTACTTC.

This sequence joins TRBV30 and TRBJ1-2, with D unresolved. The germline V and J ends were trimmed by 0 bases and 6 bases, with 20 bases remaining between them. Germline CDR1 reads GTSNPN; CDR2 reads SVGIG (reference sequence). The CDR3 has 16 residues. The chain's CDR3 is CAWSVGPVGLQDGYTF. The CDR3, as DNA: TGTGCCTGGAGTGTAGGGCCTGTGGGCCTTCAGGATGGCTACACCTTC.

The rearrangement joins TRBV9 to TRBJ2-4; no definite D call. In germline, CDR1 is SGDLS, CDR2 YYNGEE. This CDR3 region has 16 residues. V was pared by 7 bases and J by 2 bases, with 19 bases between. DNA for the CDR3: TGTGCCAGCTCCAAAGGGCTATTGGAAACCAAAAACATTCAGTACTTC. Translating gives CASSKGLLETKNIQYF.

This chain links TRBV5-1 with TRBJ2-1; no clear D. This CDR3 is 15 amino acids long. Trimming took 4 bases from V and 0 from J, leaving 11 bases between them. Germline CDR1 SGHRS, CDR2 YFSETQ. Here the CDR3 DNA reads TGCGCCAGCAGCGCGGATCCAAGCTCCTACAATGAGCAGTTCTTC. It yields the protein CASSADPSSYNEQFF.

The chain couples TRBV4-3 to TRBJ2-7, with D unclear. CDR1 and CDR2 from the germline V gene are LGHNA and YSLEER. Trimming left V 1 base short and J 0 bases short, with 13 bases between. The CDR3 contains 16 residues. The CDR3 region is CASSQAWGSGSYEQYF. Here the CDR3 DNA reads TGCGCCAGCAGCCAAGCGTGGGGATCCGGCTCCTACGAGCAGTACTTC.

The chain is built from TRBV30 and TRBJ1-6; perhaps TRBD1 as D (5 bases). The germline V and J ends were trimmed by 5 bases and 6 bases, with 11 bases remaining between them. CDR3 length equals 13 residues. The germline gives CDR1 GTSNPN, CDR2 SVGIG (reference sequence). CDR3 region: CAWGASGNSPLHF. As DNA, the CDR3 is TGTGCCTGGGGGGCGTCGGGTAATTCACCCCTCCACTTT.

With respect to this clone: Other DNA sequences in the sample encode the same CDR3. V usage is TRBV5-1 and J usage is TRBJ2-7; the D is unclear. Germline V gene data show CDR1 as SGHRS and CDR2 as YFSETQ. Deletions cut 2 bases from V and 4 bases from J, with 7 bases between. The CDR3 is 12 amino acids. The CDR3 loop reads CASSLDNYEQYF. The CDR3 bases are TGCGCCAGCAGCTTAGACAATTACGAGCAGTACTTC.

The rearrangement joins TRBV4-3 to TRBJ2-1; D possibly corresponds to TRBD2 (5 bases). Deletions cut 0 bases from V and 5 bases from J, with 8 bases between. CDR1 is LGHNA, CDR2 YSLEER, per germline. This CDR3 region has 14 residues. The CDR3 loop reads CASSQEAGNNEQFF. The CDR3 bases are TGCGCCAGCAGCCAAGAGGCCGGGAACAATGAGCAGTTCTTC.

This clone was counted a few times. The rearrangement links TRBV18 to TRBJ2-1, with 7 bases aligning to TRBD2. The CDR3 sequence is 18 residues long. V trimming: 3 bases; J trimming: 2 bases; junction bases outside the gene matches: 13. From germline, CDR1 is KGHSH and CDR2 LQKENI. CDR3: CASSPIPPLAVTYNEQFF. The CDR3 DNA reads TGTGCCAGCTCACCTATACCGCCTCTAGCGGTCACCTACAATGAGCAGTTCTTC.

The chain joins TRBV6-5 to TRBJ1-1, with 7 nucleotides matching TRBD1. The CDR3 covers 13 residues. The J segment lost 1 base and the V segment lost 11 bases, leaving 7 bases of the junction unmatched. Germline assignment: CDR1 MNHEY and CDR2 SVGAGI. The CDR3 coding sequence is TGTGCCTGTTACAGGGGTGGGAACACTGAAGCTTTCTTT. Amino acids: CACYRGGNTEAFF.

The chain carries TRBV10-2 and TRBJ1-1; possible D gene TRBD1, 6 bases. The CDR3 has 14 residues. Per germline, CDR1 WSHSY and CDR2 SAAADI. V dropped 0 bases and J dropped 7 bases, with 12 bases sitting between them. The CDR3 region is CASSESQGYSEAFF. DNA of the CDR3: TGCGCCAGCAGTGAGTCGCAGGGGTACAGTGAAGCTTTCTTT.

The CDR3 coding sequence is TGTGCCAGCAGTCCTCAGGGGAAGGCAATGAACACTGAAGCTTTCTTT. It codes for CASSPQGKAMNTEAFF. This sequence joins TRBV27 and TRBJ1-1, with a possible D match to TRBD1 (6 bases). Looked up from germline, CDR1 is MNHEY and CDR2 is SMNVEV (reference sequence). Trimming left V 5 bases short and J 0 bases short, with 16 bases between. The CDR3 extends over 16 amino acids.